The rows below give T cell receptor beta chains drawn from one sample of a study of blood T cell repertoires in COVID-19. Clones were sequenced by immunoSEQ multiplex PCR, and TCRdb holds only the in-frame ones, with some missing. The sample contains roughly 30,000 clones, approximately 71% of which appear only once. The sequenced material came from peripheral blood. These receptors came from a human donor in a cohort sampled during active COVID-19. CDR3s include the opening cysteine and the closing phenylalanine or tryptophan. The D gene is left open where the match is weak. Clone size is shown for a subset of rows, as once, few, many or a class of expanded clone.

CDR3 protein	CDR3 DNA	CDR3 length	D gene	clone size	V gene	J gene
CASSSGTSGRSSYNSPLHF	TGTGCCAGCTCGTCGGGGACATCTGGCCGTAGCTCCTATAATTCACCCCTCCACTTT	19	.	.	TRBV18	TRBJ1-6
CASSQDLGQGASYTF	TGCGCCAGCAGCCAAGACCTAGGACAGGGTGCGAGCTACACCTTC	15	TRBD1	.	TRBV4-3	TRBJ1-2
CASSLQGGNNEKLFF	TGTGCCAGCAGCTTACAAGGGGGTAATAATGAAAAACTGTTTTTT	15	.	few	TRBV11-2	TRBJ1-4
CASSILQGNTEAFF	TGTGCCAGTAGTATACTACAGGGGAACACTGAAGCTTTCTTT	14	.	.	TRBV19	TRBJ1-1
CASRLLHQPQHF	TGTGCCAGCAGACTACTACATCAGCCCCAGCATTTT	12	.	few	TRBV12-3/TRBV12-4	TRBJ1-5
CASSVGQGYEQYF	TGTGCCAGTAGCGTAGGACAGGGCTACGAGCAGTACTTC	13	TRBD1	once	TRBV19	TRBJ2-7
CASSLDRGRDTQYF	TGTGCCAGCAGCTTGGACAGGGGTCGAGATACGCAGTATTTT	14	TRBD1	.	TRBV7-2	TRBJ2-3
CASRQGTYEQYF	TGTGCCAGCAGACAGGGGACCTACGAGCAGTACTTC	12	TRBD1	few	TRBV10-3	TRBJ2-7
CASSRQGVYEQYF	TGTGCCAGCAGTCGACAGGGTGTCTACGAGCAGTACTTC	13	TRBD1	.	TRBV6-2/TRBV6-3	TRBJ2-7
CASSFGLRSTEAFF	TGTGCCAGCAGCTTTGGACTCCGGAGCACTGAAGCTTTCTTT	14	.	.	TRBV7-3	TRBJ1-1
CASSPNRGAGGEQFF	TGTGCCAGCAGCCCGAACCGGGGCGCCGGGGGTGAGCAGTTCTTC	15	.	.	TRBV14	TRBJ2-1
CASSFGRGLFSYEQYF	TGTGCCAGCAGCTTTGGCAGGGGCCTATTTTCCTACGAGCAGTACTTC	16	.	.	TRBV13	TRBJ2-7
CASSPSYTQYF	TGTGCCAGCAGCCCGTCTTATACGCAGTATTTT	11	.	few	TRBV11-2	TRBJ2-3
CASSIRGIFGTEAFF	TGTGCCAGTAGTATTAGGGGAATTTTTGGGACTGAAGCTTTCTTT	15	.	.	TRBV19	TRBJ1-1
CASSLGAVMNTEAFF	TGCGCCAGCAGCTTGGGTGCGGTCATGAACACTGAAGCTTTCTTT	15	.	.	TRBV5-1	TRBJ1-1
CASSLRTGPHEQYF	TGTGCCAGTAGTCTAAGGACAGGGCCCCACGAGCAGTACTTC	14	TRBD1	.	TRBV19	TRBJ2-7
CASRSTANTEAFF	TGTGCCAGCAGATCCACAGCGAACACTGAAGCTTTCTTT	13	.	few	TRBV7-3	TRBJ1-1
CASTRTSGSFDTGELFF	TGTGCCAGCACCAGGACTAGCGGGAGCTTCGACACCGGGGAGCTGTTTTTT	17	TRBD2	.	TRBV5-6	TRBJ2-2
CASSSGQGGSGYTF	TGTGCCAGCAGCTCGGGACAGGGAGGCTCTGGCTACACCTTC	14	TRBD1	.	TRBV6-5	TRBJ1-2
CAISESLGFSNQPQHF	TGTGCCATCAGTGAGTCTCTAGGATTTAGCAATCAGCCCCAGCATTTT	16	.	.	TRBV10-3	TRBJ1-5
CASSPRGTGVSPLHF	TGTGCCAGCAGTCCCCGCGGGACAGGGGTTTCACCCCTCCACTTT	15	TRBD1	.	TRBV27	TRBJ1-6
CASSLASGNTGELFF	TGTGCCAGCAGCTTAGCGTCGGGTAACACCGGGGAGCTGTTTTTT	15	.	.	TRBV7-9	TRBJ2-2
CASSPPPSGGGSDTQYF	TGTGCCAGCAGCCCGCCCCCCAGCGGGGGGGGGTCAGATACGCAGTATTTT	17	TRBD2	.	TRBV5-4	TRBJ2-3
CASSQNSGQPQHF	TGTGCCAGCAGCCAAAATTCGGGGCAGCCCCAGCATTTT	13	.	.	TRBV14	TRBJ1-5
CASGAGTSFQETQYF	TGTGCTAGTGGTGCCGGGACTAGCTTTCAAGAGACCCAGTACTTC	15	TRBD2	.	TRBV12-5	TRBJ2-5
CASSQGQYQPQHF	TGTGCCAGCAGCCAGGGACAATATCAGCCCCAGCATTTT	13	.	.	TRBV5-6	TRBJ1-5
CASSLGGSYNEQFF	TGTGCCAGCAGCTTAGGCGGCTCCTACAATGAGCAGTTCTTC	14	.	many	TRBV13	TRBJ2-1
CASSQGRLNYNSPLHF	TGCGCCAGCAGCCAAGGGAGACTGAACTATAATTCACCCCTCCACTTT	16	.	few	TRBV4-3	TRBJ1-6
CAWNKGDRVSYEQYF	TGTGCCTGGAATAAGGGGGACAGGGTGTCTTACGAGCAGTACTTC	15	TRBD1	few	TRBV30	TRBJ2-7
CASSERWSLEKLFF	TGTGCCAGCAGTGAACGGTGGTCCCTGGAAAAACTGTTTTTT	14	.	.	TRBV6-1	TRBJ1-4
CASILQENQPQHF	TGTGCCAGCATCCTACAGGAGAATCAGCCCCAGCATTTT	13	.	few	TRBV6-6	TRBJ1-5
CASSEYRYSNQPQHF	TGTGCCAGCAGTGAATACAGGTATAGCAATCAGCCCCAGCATTTT	15	.	once	TRBV2	TRBJ1-5
CASSSGTYNEQFF	TGCGCCAGCAGCAGCGGGACTTACAATGAGCAGTTCTTC	13	TRBD2	.	TRBV5-1	TRBJ2-1
CASSEARAAYGYTF	TGTGCCAGCAGTGAAGCGCGCGCTGCCTATGGCTACACCTTC	14	.	.	TRBV2	TRBJ1-2
CASSPGTYNTGELFF	TGTGCCAGCAGCCCAGGGACTTACAACACCGGGGAGCTGTTTTTT	15	.	.	TRBV9	TRBJ2-2
CASSQLAGVTDTQYF	TGTGCCAGCAGCCAACTAGCGGGAGTCACAGATACGCAGTATTTT	15	TRBD2	.	TRBV7-9	TRBJ2-3
CSVERRMNTEAFF	TGCAGCGTTGAGCGCAGGATGAACACTGAAGCTTTCTTT	13	.	.	TRBV29-1	TRBJ1-1
CASSLTDSGNTIYF	TGTGCCAGCAGCTTAACTGACTCTGGAAACACCATATATTTT	14	.	.	TRBV7-2	TRBJ1-3
CASSVDSGGPYNEQFF	TGTGCCAGCAGCGTAGACTCGGGGGGGCCCTACAATGAGCAGTTCTTC	16	TRBD2	.	TRBV9	TRBJ2-1
CASSFGGSSGLLTDTQYF	TGTGCCAGCAGCTTTGGGGGGTCTAGCGGGCTGCTCACAGATACGCAGTATTTT	18	TRBD2	.	TRBV5-4	TRBJ2-3
CASSPGPPRAWDNEQFF	TGTGCCAGCAGCCCAGGTCCCCCCAGGGCCTGGGACAATGAGCAGTTCTTC	17	.	many	TRBV7-9	TRBJ2-1
CASSQGTSGGVGTQYF	TGCGCCAGCAGCCAAGGGACTAGCGGGGGAGTGGGGACCCAGTACTTC	16	TRBD2	.	TRBV5-1	TRBJ2-5
CASTSSSGRGTEAFF	TGCGCCAGCACCTCCTCGTCCGGGAGGGGTACTGAAGCTTTCTTT	15	.	.	TRBV5-1	TRBJ1-1
CASSRDRNSYEQYF	TGTGCCAGCAGCCGGGACAGGAACTCCTACGAGCAGTACTTC	14	TRBD1	.	TRBV2	TRBJ2-7